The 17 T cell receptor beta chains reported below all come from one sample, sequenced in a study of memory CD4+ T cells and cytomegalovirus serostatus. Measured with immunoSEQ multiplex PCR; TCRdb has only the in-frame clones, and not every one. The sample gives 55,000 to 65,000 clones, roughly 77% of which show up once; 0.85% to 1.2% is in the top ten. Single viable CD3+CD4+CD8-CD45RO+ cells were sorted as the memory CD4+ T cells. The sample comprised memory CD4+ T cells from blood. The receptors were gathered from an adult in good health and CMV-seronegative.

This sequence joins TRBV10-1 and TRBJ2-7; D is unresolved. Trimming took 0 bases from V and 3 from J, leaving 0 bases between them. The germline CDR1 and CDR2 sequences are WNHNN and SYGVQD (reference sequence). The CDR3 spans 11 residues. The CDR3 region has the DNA TGCGCCAGCAGTGAGTCCTACGAGCAGTACTTC. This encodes CASSESYEQYF.

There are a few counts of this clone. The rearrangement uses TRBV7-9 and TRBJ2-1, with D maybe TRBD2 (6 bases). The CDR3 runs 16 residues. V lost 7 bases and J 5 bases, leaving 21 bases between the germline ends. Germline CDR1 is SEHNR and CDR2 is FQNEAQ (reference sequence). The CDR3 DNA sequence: TGTGCCAGCACCCGATCAGGAGGAGGGGCGCACAATGAGCAGTTCTTC. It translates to CASTRSGGGAHNEQFF.

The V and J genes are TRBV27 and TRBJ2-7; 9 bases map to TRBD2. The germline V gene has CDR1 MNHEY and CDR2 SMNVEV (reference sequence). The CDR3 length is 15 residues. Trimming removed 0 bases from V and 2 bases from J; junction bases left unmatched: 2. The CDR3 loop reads CASSLSRLAAYEQYF. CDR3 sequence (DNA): TGTGCCAGCAGTTTATCGAGACTAGCGGCCTACGAGCAGTACTTC.

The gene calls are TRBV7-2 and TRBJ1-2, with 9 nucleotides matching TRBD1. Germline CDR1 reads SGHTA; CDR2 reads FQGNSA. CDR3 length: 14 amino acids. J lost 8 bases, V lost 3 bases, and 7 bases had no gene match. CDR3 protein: CASSLGGQGLGYTF. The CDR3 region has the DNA TGTGCCAGCAGCTTGGGGGGACAGGGACTCGGCTACACCTTC.

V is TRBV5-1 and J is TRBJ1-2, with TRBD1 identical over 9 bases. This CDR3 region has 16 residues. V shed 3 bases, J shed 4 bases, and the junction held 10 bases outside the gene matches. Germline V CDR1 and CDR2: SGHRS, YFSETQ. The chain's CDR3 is CASSSTGGRMFYGYTF. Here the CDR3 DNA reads TGCGCCAGCAGCTCCACAGGGGGCAGGATGTTCTATGGCTACACCTTC.

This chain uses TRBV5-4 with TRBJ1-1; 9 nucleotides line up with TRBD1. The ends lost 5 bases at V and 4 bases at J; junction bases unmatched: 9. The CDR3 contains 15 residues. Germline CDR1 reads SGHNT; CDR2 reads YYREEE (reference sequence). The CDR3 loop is CASRKDRGSGTEAFF. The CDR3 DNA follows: TGTGCCAGCAGGAAAGACAGGGGGTCCGGCACTGAAGCTTTCTTT.

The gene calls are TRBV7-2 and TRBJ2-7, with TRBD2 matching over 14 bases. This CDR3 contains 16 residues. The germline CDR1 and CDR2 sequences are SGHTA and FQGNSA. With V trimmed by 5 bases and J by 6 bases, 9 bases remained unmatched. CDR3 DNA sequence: TGTGCCAGCAGCCTAGAGGGACTAGCGGGAGCATCCGAGCAGTACTTC. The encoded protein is CASSLEGLAGASEQYF.

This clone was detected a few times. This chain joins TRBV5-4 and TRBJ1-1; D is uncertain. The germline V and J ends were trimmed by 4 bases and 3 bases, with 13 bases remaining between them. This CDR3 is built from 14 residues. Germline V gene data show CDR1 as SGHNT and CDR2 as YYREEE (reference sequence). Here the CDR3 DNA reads TGTGCCAGCAGCCAGGAGTCCTGGGACACTGAAGCTTTCTTT. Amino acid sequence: CASSQESWDTEAFF.

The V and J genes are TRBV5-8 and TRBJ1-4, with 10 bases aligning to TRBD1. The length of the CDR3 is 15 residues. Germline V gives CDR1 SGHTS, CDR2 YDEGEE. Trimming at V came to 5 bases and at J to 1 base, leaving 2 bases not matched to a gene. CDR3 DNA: TGTGCCAGCAGAAGGGACAGGGGAACTAATGAAAAACTGTTTTTT. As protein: CASRRDRGTNEKLFF.

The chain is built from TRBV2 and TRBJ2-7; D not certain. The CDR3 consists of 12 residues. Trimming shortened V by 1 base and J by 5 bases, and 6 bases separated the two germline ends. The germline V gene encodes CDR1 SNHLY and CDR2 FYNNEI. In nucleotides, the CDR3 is TGTGCCAGCAGTGAAGTCAGCGACGAGCAGTACTTC. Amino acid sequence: CASSEVSDEQYF.

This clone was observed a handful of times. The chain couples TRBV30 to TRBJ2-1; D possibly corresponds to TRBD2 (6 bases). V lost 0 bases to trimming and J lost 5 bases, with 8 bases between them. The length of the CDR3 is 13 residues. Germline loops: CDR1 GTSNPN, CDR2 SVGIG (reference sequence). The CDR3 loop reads CAWSVGGNNEQFF. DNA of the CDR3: TGTGCCTGGAGTGTAGGAGGGAACAATGAGCAGTTCTTC. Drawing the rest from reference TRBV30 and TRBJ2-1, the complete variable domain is SQTIHQWPATLVQPVGSPLSLECTVEGTSNPNLYWYRQAAGRGLQLLFYSVGIGQISSEVPQNLSASRPQDRQFILSSKKLLLSDSGFYLCAWSVGGNNEQFFGPGTRLTVL.

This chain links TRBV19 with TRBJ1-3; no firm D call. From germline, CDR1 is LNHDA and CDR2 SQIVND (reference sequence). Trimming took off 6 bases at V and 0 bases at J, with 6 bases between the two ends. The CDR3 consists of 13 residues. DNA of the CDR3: TGTGCCAGTAGGGCCAACTCTGGAAACACCATATATTTT. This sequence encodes CASRANSGNTIYF.

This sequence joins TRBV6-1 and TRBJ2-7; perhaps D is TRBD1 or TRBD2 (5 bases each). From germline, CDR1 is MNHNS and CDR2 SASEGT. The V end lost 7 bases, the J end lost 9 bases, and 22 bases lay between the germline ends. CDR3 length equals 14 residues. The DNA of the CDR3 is TGTGCCAGCATTCCAGCTATCGGGCCGAGGGGGCAGTACTTC. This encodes CASIPAIGPRGQYF.

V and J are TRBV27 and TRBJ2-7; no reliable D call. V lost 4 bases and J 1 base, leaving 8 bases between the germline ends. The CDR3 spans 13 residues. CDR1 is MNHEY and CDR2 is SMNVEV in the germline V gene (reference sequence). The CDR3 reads CASSSTLSYEQYF. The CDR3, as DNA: TGTGCCAGCAGTTCAACCTTATCCTACGAGCAGTACTTC.

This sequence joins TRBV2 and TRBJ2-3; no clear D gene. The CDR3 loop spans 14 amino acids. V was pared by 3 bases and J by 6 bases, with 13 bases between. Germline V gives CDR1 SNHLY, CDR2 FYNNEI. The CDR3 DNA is TGTGCCAGCAGTGACCTATTAAGCTCCGATACGCAGTATTTT. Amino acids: CASSDLLSSDTQYF.

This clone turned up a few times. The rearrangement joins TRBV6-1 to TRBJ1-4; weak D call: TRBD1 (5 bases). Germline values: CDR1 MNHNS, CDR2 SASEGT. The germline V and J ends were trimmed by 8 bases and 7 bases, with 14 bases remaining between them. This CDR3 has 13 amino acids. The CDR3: CASGKGLTEKLFF. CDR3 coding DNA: TGTGCCAGCGGTAAGGGGCTGACTGAAAAACTGTTTTTT.

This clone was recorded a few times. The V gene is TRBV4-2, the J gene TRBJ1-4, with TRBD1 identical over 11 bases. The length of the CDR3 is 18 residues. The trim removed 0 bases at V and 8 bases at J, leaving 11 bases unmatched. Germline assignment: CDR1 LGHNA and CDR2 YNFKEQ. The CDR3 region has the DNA TGTGCCAGCAGCCAAGAGAAGGCCGGGACAGGGGGTTTGGAAAAACTGTTTTTT. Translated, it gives CASSQEKAGTGGLEKLFF.